The table lists the clone carrying this T cell receptor (beta chain) with many counts. The V gene lost 10 bases and the J gene lost 5 bases, with 14 bases spanning the gap. The CDR3 sequence is 13 residues long. This entry comes from a study of blood T cells in healthy people across ages. Through a sample-barcoded 5' primer and a J-beta primer mix, a second PCR was run for roughly 6 to 11 cycles. TCRdb re-analysed the 5' RACE reads in MiXCR, keeping a single row per CDR3 protein. Here the sample spans about 970,000 distinct CDR3 sequences, around 54% being singletons. The source material was blood. The chain is built from TRBV12-3 or TRBV12-4 and TRBJ1-4, with D uncertain. The TCR was taken from a woman aged 55-69 years in good health. The CDR3 DNA follows: TGTGCCACCAGGTCGTCGGTGAATGAAAAACTGTTTTTT. Its translation is CATRSSVNEKLFF.